Sequencing of this T cell receptor (beta chain) was carried out in a study of T cells in Graves' hyperthyroidism and ophthalmopathy. CDR1 SGHDT and CDR2 YYEEEE come from the germline V gene. The V gene lost 4 bases and the J gene lost 6 bases, with 13 bases spanning the gap. The CDR3 is made up of 14 amino acids. It was RNA transcripts that yielded the amplified TCR beta CDR3 regions. When the TCR CDR3 underwent first-round RT-PCR, the HTBI primer set was used. TCRdb re-called the multiplex PCR reads with MiXCR, one entry per CDR3 protein. The table lists about 840,000 distinct CDR3 sequences, 35% to 45% of them singletons. In this sample, this clonotype turned up a few times.

This receptor was obtained from a man aged 18 to 30 with Graves' hyperthyroidism. V gene TRBV5-6 combines with J gene TRBJ2-2; no definite D call. Material: blood. CDR3 bases: TGTGCCAGCAGCCCCCCAACAGTTGCCGGGGAGCTGTTTTTT. Translation gives CASSPPTVAGELFF.